The 7 T cell receptor beta chains given below trace back to one sample, sequenced in a study of PD-L1 blockade in urothelial cancer. The data were produced by immunoSEQ multiplex PCR, yet TCRdb's version contains in-frame clones alone and is incomplete. The table lists about 40,000 clones, 82% of them singletons. The starting material was PBMCs, obtained around atezolizumab (anti-PD-L1) treatment. These receptors all come from a man aged 55 to 70 with urothelial cancer.

This rearrangement joins TRBV30 to TRBJ2-1, with 7 bases that match TRBD1. Looked up from germline, CDR1 is GTSNPN and CDR2 is SVGIG (reference sequence). The J segment lost 3 bases and the V segment lost 2 bases, leaving 7 bases of the junction unmatched. The CDR3 has 15 amino acids. For the CDR3, the DNA is TGTGCCTGGAGTATCCGGGACAGTGGCTACAATGAGCAGTTCTTC. Translating it yields CAWSIRDSGYNEQFF.

Written as DNA, the CDR3 is TGTGCCAGCAGTCCTACTTGGGGACAGGGAGGCGACGAGCAGTACTTC. This gives the protein CASSPTWGQGGDEQYF. The chain links TRBV28 to TRBJ2-7; the match to TRBD1 covers 9 bases. The CDR3 extends over 16 amino acids. Germline CDR1 MDHEN, CDR2 SYDVKM. V dropped 5 bases and J dropped 5; count of bases not matched to a gene: 13.

The CDR3 nucleotides read TGTGCCAGCAGGACCATAGCGGGGGGGTACACCGGGGAGCTGTTTTTT. Protein: CASRTIAGGYTGELFF. The chain couples TRBV28 to TRBJ2-2; 11 bases agree with TRBD2. Trimming removed 6 bases from V and 3 bases from J; junction bases left unmatched: 6. CDR1 is MDHEN, CDR2 SYDVKM, per germline. The CDR3 contains 16 residues.

The chain carries TRBV5-1 and TRBJ2-5, with 9 bases matching TRBD2. V lost 0 bases and J lost 4; bases outside the gene matches: 10. Germline V lookup: CDR1 SGHRS, CDR2 YFSETQ. The CDR3 totals 17 residues. CDR3 residues: CASSLAGTSRSGETQYF. CDR3 in DNA: TGCGCCAGCAGCTTGGCCGGGACTAGCCGCAGCGGAGAGACCCAGTACTTC.

The chain couples TRBV6-6 to TRBJ2-7; 7 bases line up with TRBD1. From germline, CDR1 is MNHNY and CDR2 SVGAGI (reference sequence). The CDR3 sequence is 15 residues long. V trimming: 5 bases; J trimming: 2 bases; junction bases outside the gene matches: 9. CDR3 protein: CASSRSGTETYEQYF. CDR3 nucleotide sequence: TGTGCCAGCAGTCGGTCCGGGACAGAGACCTACGAGCAGTACTTC.

The chain uses TRBV18 and TRBJ1-2; the D is unclear. This CDR3 region has 13 residues. The V end lost 2 bases, the J end lost 6 bases, and 10 bases lay between the germline ends. Germline V gene lookup returns CDR1 KGHSH and CDR2 LQKENI. The CDR3 DNA reads TGTGCCAGCTCACCAGGGCTGATAGATGGCTACACCTTC. This codes for CASSPGLIDGYTF.

The chain uses TRBV30 and TRBJ2-7; D may be TRBD2 (6 bases). Trimming took 0 bases from V and 6 from J, leaving 12 bases between them. The CDR3 has 13 residues. Per germline, CDR1 GTSNPN and CDR2 SVGIG (reference sequence). This chain's CDR3 is CAWSVERGGEQYF. CDR3 in DNA: TGTGCCTGGAGTGTAGAGAGGGGAGGCGAGCAGTACTTC.